Shown below are 10 T cell receptor beta chains from a single sample sequenced in a study of a mutant IDH1 vaccine in newly diagnosed glioma (dated by TCRdb to the early 2020s). According to the study, the label for this sample's time point signals: baseline, week 1 (first vaccination visit). According to the study, the label for this sample's treatment or condition signals: pre-vaccination baseline after standard-of-care therapy. The library was obtained by the immunoSEQ multiplex PCR assay. As stored in TCRdb, this immuneACCESS dataset retains in-frame rearrangements with V and J assigned. A fraction of the clones does not appear; measured against another copy, unresolved V genes explain less than half of the discrepancy, and the remainder lacks a known reason. The sample includes roughly 32,000 clones, with 65% to 80% observed a single time. The ten largest clones represent roughly 8.6% of the sample.

The sample consisted of peripheral blood mononuclear cells (PBMCs), taken from a glioma patient treated with radiotherapy, temozolomide or both. These receptors originate from a man aged 50 or older with glioma. Some clones in this sample may be carry-over from other donors' samples.

The J gene is TRBJ1-5, the V gene TRBV7-6, with D unresolved. CDR1 is SGHVS and CDR2 is FNYEAQ in the germline V gene. The CDR3 has 13 amino acids. Trimming shortened V by 2 bases and J by 4 bases, and 6 bases separated the two germline ends. CDR3 loop: CASSLSRNQPQHF. The CDR3, as DNA: TGTGCCAGCAGCTTATCTAGGAATCAGCCCCAGCATTTT.

The rearrangement uses TRBV18 and TRBJ1-2; no firm D call. The V gene's germline CDR1 is KGHSH and CDR2 LQKENI. V was clipped by 6 bases and J by 0 bases, with 11 bases between them. This CDR3 contains 14 residues. This CDR3 is CASSQDGANYGYTF. The CDR3 nucleotides are TGTGCCAGCTCTCAAGACGGGGCTAACTATGGCTACACCTTC.

The rearrangement joins TRBV12-5 to TRBJ2-1; TRBD2 aligns across 7 bases. CDR3 length equals 15 residues. Trimming took 4 bases from V and 0 from J; bases not matched to a gene: 3. Germline V gene lookup returns CDR1 LGHNT and CDR2 FRNRAP. Here the CDR3 DNA reads TGTGCTAGTGGTTCAGCGGGAAGCTCCTACAATGAGCAGTTCTTC. Encoded protein: CASGSAGSSYNEQFF.

The chain couples TRBV2 to TRBJ2-7; possible D gene TRBD2, 5 bases. The length of the CDR3 is 15 residues. Trimming removed 3 bases at V and 6 bases at J, with 18 bases between. Germline CDR1 and CDR2: SNHLY and FYNNEI. The CDR3 loop is CASSEVRGPTGEQYF. The CDR3 DNA sequence: TGTGCCAGCAGTGAGGTTAGAGGGCCGACCGGCGAGCAGTACTTC.

The CDR3 loop is CASSVWGGVRSNQPQHF. The CDR3 coding sequence is TGTGCCAGCAGTGTGTGGGGGGGGGTGCGAAGCAATCAGCCCCAGCATTTT. V is TRBV28 and J is TRBJ1-5; D is perhaps TRBD1 (5 bases). V shed 5 bases and J shed 1 base, with 18 bases lying between them. CDR3 length: 17 amino acids. Germline V lookup: CDR1 MDHEN, CDR2 SYDVKM. Combining the CDR3 with reference TRBV28 and TRBJ1-5 gives the whole variable domain DVKVTQSSRYLVKRTGEKVFLECVQDMDHENMFWYRQDPGLGLRLIYFSYDVKMKEKGDIPEGYSVSREKKERFSLILESASTNQTSMYLCASSVWGGVRSNQPQHFGDGTRLSIL.

The chain couples TRBV27 to TRBJ2-7; no firm D call. This CDR3 is 14 amino acids long. Germline loops: CDR1 MNHEY, CDR2 SMNVEV (reference sequence). V gave up 3 bases and J gave up 3 bases, with 12 bases separating them. CDR3 in DNA: TGTGCCAGCAGTTTGTATCAGAGCAACTACGAGCAGTACTTC. Its translation is CASSLYQSNYEQYF.

V gene TRBV5-1 combines with J gene TRBJ1-6; D call uncertain. The CDR3 covers 16 residues. V was cut by 0 bases and J by 10 bases, with 17 bases left in between. CDR1 is SGHRS, CDR2 YFSETQ, per germline. The CDR3 region has the DNA TGCGCCAGCAGCTTGGAGCCGTATCCTAACGGCTCACCCCTCCACTTT. Residues: CASSLEPYPNGSPLHF.

In its sample, this clone was seen once. This chain joins TRBV14 and TRBJ2-3; D call uncertain. CDR3 length equals 13 residues. V lost 4 bases, J lost 5 bases, and 10 bases lay in between. The germline V gene encodes CDR1 SGHDN and CDR2 FVKESK. This chain's CDR3 is CASSPNLGDTQYF. The DNA of the CDR3 is TGTGCCAGCAGCCCAAACTTGGGAGATACGCAGTATTTT.

This chain joins TRBV5-6 and TRBJ1-1, with D unclear. The CDR3 has 13 residues. Germline V lookup: CDR1 SGHDT, CDR2 YYEEEE. Trimming took 2 bases from V and 5 from J, leaving 10 bases between them. Here the CDR3 reads CASSFQGQTEAFF. CDR3 DNA: TGTGCCAGCAGCTTTCAAGGTCAGACTGAAGCTTTCTTT. The full variable domain, rest sourced from reference TRBV5-6 and TRBJ1-1, is DAGVTQSPTHLIKTRGQQVTLRCSPKSGHDTVSWYQQALGQGPQFIFQYYEEEERQRGNFPDRFSGHQFPNYSSELNVNALLLGDSALYLCASSFQGQTEAFFGQGTRLTVV.

The CDR3 region has the DNA TGCGCCAGCAGCCTCGTTCGGGCAATGGGCACTGAAGCTTTCTTT. It is translated as CASSLVRAMGTEAFF. V is TRBV4-3 and J is TRBJ1-1; D is uncertain. Per the germline V gene, CDR1 is LGHNA and CDR2 is YSLEER. The CDR3 is made up of 15 amino acids. The ends were cut back, 4 bases at V and 4 bases at J, with 16 bases in the middle.